This TCR beta chain was retrieved from a study of blood T cell repertoires in COVID-19. For the study at large: PBMCs, B-cell-depleted T cells, or T cells were the source of the cDNA or gDNA that made up the material.

This clone occurred once. The same CDR3 also results from other DNA sequences found in this sample. The CDR3 loop spans 14 amino acids. V lost 0 bases and J 0 bases, leaving 7 bases between the germline ends. Looked up from germline, CDR1 is SGHRS and CDR2 is YFSETQ. Per the original methods: Amplification with reference gene primers provided the estimates of nucleated cell counts. Libraries were prepared by immunoSEQ multiplex PCR; TCRdb keeps only in-frame clonotypes and omits some of them. V and J calls and clone size are as listed in that table; D and trimming were resolved from the DNA. The repertoire holds about 270,000 clones, with approximately 92% as singletons.

This chain uses TRBV5-1 with TRBJ2-7; D is ambiguous. This sequence was found in a person in their late teens or twenties with COVID-19, enrolled during active disease. Sequenced: peripheral blood. CDR3 DNA sequence: TGCGCCAGCAGCTTGGACCCGAGCTCCTACGAGCAGTACTTC. Protein: CASSLDPSSYEQYF.